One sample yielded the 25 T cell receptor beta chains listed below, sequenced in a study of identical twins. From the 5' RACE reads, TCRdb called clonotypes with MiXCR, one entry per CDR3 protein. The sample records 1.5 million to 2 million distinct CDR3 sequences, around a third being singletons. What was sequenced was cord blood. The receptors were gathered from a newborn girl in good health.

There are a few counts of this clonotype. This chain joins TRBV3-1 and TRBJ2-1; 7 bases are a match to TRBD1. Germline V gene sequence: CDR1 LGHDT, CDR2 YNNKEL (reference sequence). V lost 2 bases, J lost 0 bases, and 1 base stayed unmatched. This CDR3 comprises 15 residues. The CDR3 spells CASSQRGHSYNEQFF. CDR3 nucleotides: TGTGCCAGCAGCCAAAGGGGGCACTCCTACAATGAGCAGTTCTTC.

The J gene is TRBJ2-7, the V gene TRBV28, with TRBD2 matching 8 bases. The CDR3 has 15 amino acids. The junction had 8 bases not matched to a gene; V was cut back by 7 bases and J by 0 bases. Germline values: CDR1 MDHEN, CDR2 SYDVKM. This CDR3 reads CASTRLAGFSYEQYF. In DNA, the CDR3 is TGTGCCAGCACTCGGCTAGCGGGTTTCTCCTACGAGCAGTACTTC.

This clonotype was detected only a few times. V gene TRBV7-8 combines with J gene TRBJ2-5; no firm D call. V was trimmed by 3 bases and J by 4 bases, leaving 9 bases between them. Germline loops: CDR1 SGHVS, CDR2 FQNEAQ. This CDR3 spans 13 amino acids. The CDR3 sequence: CASSFRPGETQYF. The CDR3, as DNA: TGTGCCAGCAGCTTTCGTCCCGGAGAGACCCAGTACTTC.

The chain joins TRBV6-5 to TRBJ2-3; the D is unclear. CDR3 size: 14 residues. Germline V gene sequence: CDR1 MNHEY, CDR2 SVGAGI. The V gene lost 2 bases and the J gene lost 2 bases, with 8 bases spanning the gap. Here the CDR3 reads CASSYGTPTDTQYF. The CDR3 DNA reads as TGTGCCAGCAGTTACGGAACTCCCACAGATACGCAGTATTTT.

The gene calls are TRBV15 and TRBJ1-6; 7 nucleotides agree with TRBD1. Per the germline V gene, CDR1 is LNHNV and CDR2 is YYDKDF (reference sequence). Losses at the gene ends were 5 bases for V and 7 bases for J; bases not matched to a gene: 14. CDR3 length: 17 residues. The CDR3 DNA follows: TGTGCCACCAGCGACCACATGGGGACAGCTCAGAATTCACCCCTCCACTTT. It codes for CATSDHMGTAQNSPLHF.

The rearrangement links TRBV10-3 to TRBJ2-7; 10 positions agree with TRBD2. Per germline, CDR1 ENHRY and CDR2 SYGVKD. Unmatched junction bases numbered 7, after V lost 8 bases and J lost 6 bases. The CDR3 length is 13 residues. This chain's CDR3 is CAIRGTSASEQYF. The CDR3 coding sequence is TGTGCCATCCGAGGGACTAGCGCGTCCGAGCAGTACTTC.

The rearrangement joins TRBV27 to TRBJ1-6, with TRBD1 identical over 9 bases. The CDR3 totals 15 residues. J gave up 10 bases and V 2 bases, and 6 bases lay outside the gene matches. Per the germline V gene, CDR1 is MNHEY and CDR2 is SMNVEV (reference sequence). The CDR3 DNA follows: TGTGCCAGCAGTTTACAGGACAGGGGATCCTCACCCCTCCACTTT. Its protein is CASSLQDRGSSPLHF.

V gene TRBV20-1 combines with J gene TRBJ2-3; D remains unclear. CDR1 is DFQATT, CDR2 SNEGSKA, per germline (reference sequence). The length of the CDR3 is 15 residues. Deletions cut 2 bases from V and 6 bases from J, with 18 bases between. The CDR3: CSARSTNLASDTQYF. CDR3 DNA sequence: TGCAGTGCTAGATCGACCAACCTCGCCTCCGATACGCAGTATTTT.

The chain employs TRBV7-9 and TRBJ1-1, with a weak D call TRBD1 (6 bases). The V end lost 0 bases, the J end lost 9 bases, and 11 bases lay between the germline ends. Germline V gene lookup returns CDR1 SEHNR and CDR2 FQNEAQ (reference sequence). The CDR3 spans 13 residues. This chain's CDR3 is CASSLAGGQKAFF. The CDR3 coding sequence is TGTGCCAGCAGCTTAGCCGGAGGACAGAAAGCTTTCTTT.

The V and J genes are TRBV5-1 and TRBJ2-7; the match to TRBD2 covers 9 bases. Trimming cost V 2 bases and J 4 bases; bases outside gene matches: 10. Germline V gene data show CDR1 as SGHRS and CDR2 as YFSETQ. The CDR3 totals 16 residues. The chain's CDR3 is CASSFRGLTSGYEQYF. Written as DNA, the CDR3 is TGCGCCAGCAGCTTCAGGGGATTGACTAGCGGATACGAGCAGTACTTC.

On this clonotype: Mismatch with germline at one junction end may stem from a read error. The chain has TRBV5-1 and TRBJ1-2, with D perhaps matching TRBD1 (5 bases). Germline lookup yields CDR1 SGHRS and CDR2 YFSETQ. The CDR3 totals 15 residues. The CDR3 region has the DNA TGTGCCAGCAGCTTGGCCGGGGGAAAGGACTATGGCTACACCTTC. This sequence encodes CASSLAGGKDYGYTF.

CDR3 amino acids: CASSPLPADYTDTQYF. The CDR3, as DNA: TGTGCCAGCTCACCACTCCCTGCAGACTACACAGATACGCAGTATTTT. The gene calls are TRBV18 and TRBJ2-3, with D maybe TRBD2 (5 bases). Per the germline V gene, CDR1 is KGHSH and CDR2 is LQKENI. The CDR3 contains 16 residues. V was shortened by 1 base and J by 2 bases, with 13 bases between the two germline ends.

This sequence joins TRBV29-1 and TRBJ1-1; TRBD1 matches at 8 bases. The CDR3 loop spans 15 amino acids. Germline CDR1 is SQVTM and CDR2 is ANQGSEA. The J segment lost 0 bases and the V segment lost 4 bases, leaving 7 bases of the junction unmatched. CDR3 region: CSVADRDSMNTEAFF. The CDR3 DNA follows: TGCAGCGTTGCGGACAGGGACTCCATGAACACTGAAGCTTTCTTT. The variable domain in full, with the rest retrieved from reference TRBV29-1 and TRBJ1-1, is SAVISQKPSRDICQRGTSLTIQCQVDSQVTMMFWYRQQPGQSLTLIATANQGSEATYESGFVIDKFPISRPNLTFSTLTVSNMSPEDSSIYLCSVADRDSMNTEAFFGQGTRLTVV.

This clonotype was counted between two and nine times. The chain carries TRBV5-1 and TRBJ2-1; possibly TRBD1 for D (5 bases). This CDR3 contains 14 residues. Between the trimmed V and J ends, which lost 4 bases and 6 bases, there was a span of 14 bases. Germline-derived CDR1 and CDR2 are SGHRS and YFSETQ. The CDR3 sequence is CASSPHGHPNEQFF. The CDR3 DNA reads TGCGCCAGCAGCCCTCACGGACACCCCAATGAGCAGTTCTTC.

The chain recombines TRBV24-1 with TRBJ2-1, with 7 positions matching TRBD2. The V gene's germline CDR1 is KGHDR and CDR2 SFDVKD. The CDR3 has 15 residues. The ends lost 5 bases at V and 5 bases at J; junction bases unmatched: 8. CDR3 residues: CATSATREDDNEQFF. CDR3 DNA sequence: TGTGCCACCAGTGCGACTCGGGAGGACGACAATGAGCAGTTCTTC.

The CDR3 sequence is CSARPRDRRTDTQYF. The CDR3 nucleotides are TGCAGTGCTAGACCCCGGGACAGACGCACAGATACGCAGTATTTT. The gene calls are TRBV20-1 and TRBJ2-3, with 7 nucleotides matching TRBD1. This CDR3 spans 15 amino acids. The V and J ends lost 2 bases and 1 base, in that order; junction bases with no gene match: 6. The V gene's germline CDR1 is DFQATT and CDR2 SNEGSKA (reference sequence).

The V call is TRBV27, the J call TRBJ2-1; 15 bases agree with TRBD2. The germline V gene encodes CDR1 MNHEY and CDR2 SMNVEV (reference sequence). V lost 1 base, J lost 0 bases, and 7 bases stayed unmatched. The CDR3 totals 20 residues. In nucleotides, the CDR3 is TGTGCCAGCAGTTTATTAAGGGGACTAGCGGGAGGAACCTCCTACAATGAGCAGTTCTTC. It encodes CASSLLRGLAGGTSYNEQFF.

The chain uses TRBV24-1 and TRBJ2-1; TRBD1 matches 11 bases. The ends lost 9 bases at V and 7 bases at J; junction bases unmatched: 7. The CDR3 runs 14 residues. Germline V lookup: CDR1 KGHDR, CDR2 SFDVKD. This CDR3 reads CATGRTGGLNEQFF. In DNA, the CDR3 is TGTGCCACCGGTCGGACAGGGGGCTTAAATGAGCAGTTCTTC.

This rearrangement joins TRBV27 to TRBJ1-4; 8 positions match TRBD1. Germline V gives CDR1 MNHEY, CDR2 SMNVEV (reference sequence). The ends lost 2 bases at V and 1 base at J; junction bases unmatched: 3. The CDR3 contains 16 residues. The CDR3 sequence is CASSLTGGLTNEKLFF. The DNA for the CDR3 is TGTGCCAGCAGTTTAACAGGGGGGTTAACTAATGAAAAACTGTTTTTT.

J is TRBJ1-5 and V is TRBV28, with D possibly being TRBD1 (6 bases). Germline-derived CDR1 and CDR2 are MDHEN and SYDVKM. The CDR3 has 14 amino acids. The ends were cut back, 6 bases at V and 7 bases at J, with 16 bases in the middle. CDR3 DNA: TGTGCCAGCAGAATAACAGGGTACCGGCAGCCCCAGCATTTT. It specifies CASRITGYRQPQHF. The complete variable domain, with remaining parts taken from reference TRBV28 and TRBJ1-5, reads DVKVTQSSRYLVKRTGEKVFLECVQDMDHENMFWYRQDPGLGLRLIYFSYDVKMKEKGDIPEGYSVSREKKERFSLILESASTNQTSMYLCASRITGYRQPQHFGDGTRLSIL.

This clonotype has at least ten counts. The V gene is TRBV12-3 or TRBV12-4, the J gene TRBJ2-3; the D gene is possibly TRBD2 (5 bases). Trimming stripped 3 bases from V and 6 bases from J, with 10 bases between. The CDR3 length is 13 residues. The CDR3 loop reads CASSFARGDTQYF. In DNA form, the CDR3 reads TGTGCCAGCAGTTTTGCCCGAGGGGATACGCAGTATTTT.

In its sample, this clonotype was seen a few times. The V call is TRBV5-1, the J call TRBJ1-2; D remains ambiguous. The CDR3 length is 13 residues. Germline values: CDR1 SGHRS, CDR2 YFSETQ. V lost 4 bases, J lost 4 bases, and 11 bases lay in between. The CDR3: CASSAESFYGYTF. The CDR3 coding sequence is TGCGCCAGCAGCGCAGAATCTTTCTATGGCTACACCTTC.

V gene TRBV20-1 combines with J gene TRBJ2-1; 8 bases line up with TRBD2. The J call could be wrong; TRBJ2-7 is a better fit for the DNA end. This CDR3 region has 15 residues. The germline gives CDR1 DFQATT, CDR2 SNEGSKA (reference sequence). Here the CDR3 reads CSASGGAVSYNEQYF. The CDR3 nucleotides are TGCAGTGCGTCGGGGGGGGCGGTCTCCTACAATGAGCAGTACTTC.

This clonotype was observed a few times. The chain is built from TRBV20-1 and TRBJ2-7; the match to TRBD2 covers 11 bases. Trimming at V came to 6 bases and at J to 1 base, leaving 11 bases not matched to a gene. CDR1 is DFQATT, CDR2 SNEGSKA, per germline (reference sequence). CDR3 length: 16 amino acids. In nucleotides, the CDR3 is TGCAGTGCCACCGGGACTAGCGGATTAACATCCTACGAGCAGTACTTC. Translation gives CSATGTSGLTSYEQYF.

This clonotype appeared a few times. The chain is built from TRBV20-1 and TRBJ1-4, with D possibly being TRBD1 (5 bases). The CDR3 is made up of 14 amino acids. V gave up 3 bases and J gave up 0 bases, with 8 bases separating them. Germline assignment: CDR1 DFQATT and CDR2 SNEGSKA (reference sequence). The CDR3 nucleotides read TGCAGTGCTAGGGACACCACAACTAATGAAAAACTGTTTTTT. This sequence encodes CSARDTTTNEKLFF.